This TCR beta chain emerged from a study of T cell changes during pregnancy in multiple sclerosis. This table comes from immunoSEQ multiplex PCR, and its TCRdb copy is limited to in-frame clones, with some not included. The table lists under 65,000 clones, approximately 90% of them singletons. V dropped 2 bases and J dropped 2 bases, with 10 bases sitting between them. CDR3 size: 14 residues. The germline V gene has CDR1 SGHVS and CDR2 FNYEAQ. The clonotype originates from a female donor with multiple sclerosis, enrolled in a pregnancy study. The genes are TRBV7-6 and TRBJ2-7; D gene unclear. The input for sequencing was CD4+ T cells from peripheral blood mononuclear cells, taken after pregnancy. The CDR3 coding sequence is TGTGCCAGCAGCTTATTCGCCAGTACCTACGAGCAGTACTTC. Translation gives CASSLFASTYEQYF.